Listed below are T cell receptor beta chains from one sample, sequenced in a study of long-term antiretroviral therapy in people with HIV. Produced via immunoSEQ multiplex PCR; TCRdb's table is partial and in-frame only. The table records 25,000 to 30,000 clones, 82% of them present only once. Source: unsorted PBMCs, taken 2.9 years after starting antiretroviral therapy. Receptors were obtained from a man aged 50 or older with HIV. The CDR3 runs from the conserved cysteine through the conserved F or W. Fields, in order: V gene, clone size, CDR3 length, J gene, D gene, CDR3 DNA, CDR3 protein. The D gene is left open where the match is weak. A clone size is listed for some rows: how often the clone was seen (once, few, many), or a class if it is expanded.

>TRBV14|.|14|TRBJ2-3|TRBD2
TGTGCCAGCAGCCGCGGGGGGGTTACAGATACGCAGTATTTT
CASSRGGVTDTQYF
>TRBV19|.|14|TRBJ2-1|.
TGTGCCAGTAGTATAGGGGGGGCAAGGAATGAGCAGTTCTTC
CASSIGGARNEQFF
>TRBV10-3|.|14|TRBJ1-1|.
TGTGCCATCAGTGAAACAGACGAGAACACTGAAGCTTTCTTT
CAISETDENTEAFF
>TRBV13|.|14|TRBJ2-7|.
TGTGCCAGCAGCCCGTCGGGACTCTCATACGAGCAGTACTTC
CASSPSGLSYEQYF
>TRBV5-1|once|15|TRBJ1-1|.
TGCGCCAGCAGCTTGTATCCTGATTCGAACACTGAAGCTTTCTTT
CASSLYPDSNTEAFF
>TRBV5-4|few|13|TRBJ2-2|.
TGTGCCAGCATGGAAGTAAACACCGGGGAGCTGTTTTTT
CASMEVNTGELFF
>TRBV6-5|.|14|TRBJ1-5|.
TGTGCCAGCAGACCTACAGGGAGCAATCAGCCCCAGCATTTT
CASRPTGSNQPQHF
>TRBV5-4|.|16|TRBJ2-7|TRBD1
TGTGCCAGCAGCTTGGAGGGACAGGGATTTACCTACGAGCAGTACTTC
CASSLEGQGFTYEQYF
>TRBV2|.|14|TRBJ1-6|.
TGTGCCAGCAGTGTGGGGGAAGTCAGATCACCCCTCCACTTT
CASSVGEVRSPLHF
>TRBV28|.|13|TRBJ2-7|TRBD2
TGTGCCACCCGACTAGCGGGGACCTACGAGCAGTACTTC
CATRLAGTYEQYF
>TRBV18|once|15|TRBJ2-7|TRBD1
TGTGCCAGCTCACCACCGGGACAGGGCCTCTACGAGCAGTACTTC
CASSPPGQGLYEQYF
>TRBV28|.|14|TRBJ2-5|.
TGTGCCAGCAGTTTAACGGTCAGGGTCGAGACCCAGTACTTC
CASSLTVRVETQYF
>TRBV18|.|13|TRBJ1-1|TRBD1
TGTGCCAGCTCACCCACAGGGGACACTGAAGCTTTCTTT
CASSPTGDTEAFF
>TRBV7-2|few|14|TRBJ1-6|TRBD1
TGTGCCAGCAGGCTCCGGGGACAGCATTCACCCCTCCACTTT
CASRLRGQHSPLHF
>TRBV18|few|15|TRBJ2-1|TRBD1
TGTGCCAGCTCACCTGGACAGGGCTCCTACAATGAGCAGTTCTTC
CASSPGQGSYNEQFF
>TRBV29-1|.|13|TRBJ2-5|.
TGCAGCGTTGCCCGGACGGGGCAAGAGACCCAGTACTTC
CSVARTGQETQYF
>TRBV2|.|12|TRBJ1-1|.
TGTGCCAGCAAGGGGGACCAAACTGAAGCTTTCTTT
CASKGDQTEAFF
>TRBV6-1|.|14|TRBJ1-1|.
TGTGCCAGCAACCAGAGACTCACGTACACTGAAGCTTTCTTT
CASNQRLTYTEAFF
>TRBV13|few|13|TRBJ1-1|.
TGTGCCAGCAGCTTCCACAGGAACACTGAAGCTTTCTTT
CASSFHRNTEAFF